This T cell receptor (beta chain) was captured in a study of blood T cells in healthy people across ages. Study-level background: Through template switching, about one barcoded beta molecule was captured per two T cells, as measured in model experiments.

Samples had at least 7 million PBMCs isolated from them. The CDR3 has 16 amino acids. Germline values: CDR1 ENHRY, CDR2 SYGVKD. V shed 6 bases and J shed 11 bases, with 28 bases lying between them. This clonotype was counted once. Its specificity is unknown. Whole-study findings and limits: More naive CD4+ cells and higher diversity were found in long-lived than in aged donors.

A second PCR of about 6 to 11 cycles used a sample-barcoded 5' primer and a J-beta primer mix. Each CDR3 protein gets one entry after TCRdb re-called the 5' RACE reads with MiXCR. The table has about 780,000 distinct CDR3 sequences, around 50% seen once. The rearrangement joins TRBV10-3 to TRBJ2-5, with D perhaps given as TRBD1 or TRBD2 (5 bases each). The sequenced material came from blood. The sequence came from a man at least 80 years old in good health. Here the CDR3 DNA reads TGTGCCATCAGCCCCTCCAGAGGGGAGCTAGGGAATGAGCAGTACTTC. Its protein is CAISPSRGELGNEQYF.